This T cell receptor beta chain was profiled in a study of blood T cell repertoires in COVID-19. The V gene's germline CDR1 is SGHAT and CDR2 FQNNGV. The trim removed 0 bases at V and 7 bases at J, leaving 5 bases unmatched. The CDR3 is 15 residues long. During active infection, Seattle patients enrolled and were then monitored through disease. Method: immunoSEQ multiplex PCR; TCRdb's copy keeps in-frame clones and lacks some. The sample has 170,000 or so clones, approximately 87% seen once; the top ten hold around 12%. The receptor's source is a woman aged 70 to 79 with COVID-19, enrolled during active disease. Sequenced sample: peripheral blood. The V and J genes are TRBV11-2 and TRBJ1-5; 8 bases fit TRBD1. The CDR3 reads CASSLDSGGGQPQHF. CDR3 coding DNA: TGTGCCAGCAGCTTAGATTCAGGGGGCGGGCAGCCCCAGCATTTT. Using reference TRBV11-2 and TRBJ1-5 for the parts outside the CDR3, the full variable domain is EAGVAQSPRYKIIEKRQSVAFWCNPISGHATLYWYQQILGQGPKLLIQFQNNGVVDDSQLPKDRFSAERLKGVDSTLKIQPAKLEDSAVYLCASSLDSGGGQPQHFGDGTRLSIL.